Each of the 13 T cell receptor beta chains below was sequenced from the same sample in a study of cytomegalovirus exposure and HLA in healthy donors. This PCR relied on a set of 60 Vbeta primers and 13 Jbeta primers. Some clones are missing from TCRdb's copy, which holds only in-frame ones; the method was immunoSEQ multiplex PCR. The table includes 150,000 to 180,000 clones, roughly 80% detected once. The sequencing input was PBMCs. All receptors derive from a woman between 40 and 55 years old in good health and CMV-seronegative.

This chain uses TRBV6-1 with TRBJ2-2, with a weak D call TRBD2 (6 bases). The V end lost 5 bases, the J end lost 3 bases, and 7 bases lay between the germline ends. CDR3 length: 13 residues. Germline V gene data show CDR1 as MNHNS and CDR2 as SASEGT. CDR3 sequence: CASSLADTGELFF. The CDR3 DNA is TGTGCCAGCAGTTTAGCGGACACCGGGGAGCTGTTTTTT.

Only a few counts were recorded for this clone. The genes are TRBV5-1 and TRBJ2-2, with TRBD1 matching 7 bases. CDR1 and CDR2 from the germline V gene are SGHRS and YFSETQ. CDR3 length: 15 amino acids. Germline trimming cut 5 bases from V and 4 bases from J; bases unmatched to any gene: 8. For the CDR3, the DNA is TGCGCCAGCAGTTTACCGGGACAGATCACCGGGGAGCTGTTTTTT. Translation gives CASSLPGQITGELFF.

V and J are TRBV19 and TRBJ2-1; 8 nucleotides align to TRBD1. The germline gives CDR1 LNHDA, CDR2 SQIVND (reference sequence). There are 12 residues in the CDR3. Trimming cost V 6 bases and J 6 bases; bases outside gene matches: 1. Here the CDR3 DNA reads TGTGCCAGTAGAGGGACAGGCAATGAGCAGTTCTTC. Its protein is CASRGTGNEQFF.

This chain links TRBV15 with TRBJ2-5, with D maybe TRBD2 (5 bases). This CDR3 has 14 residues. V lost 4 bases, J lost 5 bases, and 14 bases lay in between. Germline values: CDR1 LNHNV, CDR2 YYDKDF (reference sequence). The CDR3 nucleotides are TGTGCCACCAGCATCACTAGAACGCGCGAGACCCAGTACTTC. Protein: CATSITRTRETQYF.

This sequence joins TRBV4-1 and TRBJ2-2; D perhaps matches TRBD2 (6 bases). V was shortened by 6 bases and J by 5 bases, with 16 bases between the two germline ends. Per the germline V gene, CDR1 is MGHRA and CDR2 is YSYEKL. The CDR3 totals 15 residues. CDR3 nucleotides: TGCGCCAGCAGGCACGTGGGAGGCGGGACCGGGGAGCTGTTTTTT. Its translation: CASRHVGGGTGELFF.

DNA for the CDR3: TGTGCCAGCAGCAGGGCTAATCAGCCCCAGCATTTT. This sequence encodes CASSRANQPQHF. V usage is TRBV2 and J usage is TRBJ1-5, with a weak D call TRBD1 (5 bases). Germline-derived CDR1 and CDR2 are SNHLY and FYNNEI. This CDR3 spans 12 amino acids. V lost 6 bases to trimming and J lost 4 bases, with 7 bases between them.

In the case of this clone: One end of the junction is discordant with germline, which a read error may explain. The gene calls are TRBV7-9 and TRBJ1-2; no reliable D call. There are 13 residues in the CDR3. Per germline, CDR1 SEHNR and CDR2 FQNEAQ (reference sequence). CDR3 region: CSSSLVGSGGYTF. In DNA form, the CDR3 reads TGTTCCAGCAGCTTAGTGGGCTCTGGTGGCTACACCTTC.

The CDR3 nucleotides read TGTGCCAGCTCACCTTACATCCGGGGAGGGGACACTGAAGCTTTCTTT. Translation: CASSPYIRGGDTEAFF. The chain couples TRBV18 to TRBJ1-1; D might be TRBD1 (5 bases). The ends were cut back, 3 bases at V and 3 bases at J, with 17 bases in the middle. CDR3 length equals 16 residues. The germline CDR1 and CDR2 sequences are KGHSH and LQKENI.

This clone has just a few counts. The CDR3 here is CASSLTGQGFYEQYF. The CDR3 coding sequence is TGTGCCAGCAGTTTGACGGGACAGGGATTTTACGAGCAGTACTTC. The chain couples TRBV28 to TRBJ2-5, with TRBD1 identical over 9 bases. The J call may be incorrect, as the DNA end agrees better with TRBJ2-7. Germline values: CDR1 MDHEN, CDR2 SYDVKM. The CDR3 has 15 amino acids.

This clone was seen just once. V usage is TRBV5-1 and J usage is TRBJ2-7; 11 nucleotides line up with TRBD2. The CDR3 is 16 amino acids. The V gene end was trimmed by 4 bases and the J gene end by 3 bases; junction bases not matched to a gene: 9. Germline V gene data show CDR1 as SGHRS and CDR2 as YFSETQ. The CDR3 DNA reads TGCGCCAGCAGCCGCGGGACTAGCGGAGGGCGCTACGAGCAGTACTTC. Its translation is CASSRGTSGGRYEQYF.

The chain's CDR3 is CASSLFDRNTEAFF. The CDR3 bases are TGTGCCAGCAGCTTATTCGACAGAAACACTGAAGCTTTCTTT. V and J are TRBV7-6 and TRBJ1-1, with D tentatively TRBD1 (5 bases). Germline V CDR1 and CDR2: SGHVS, FNYEAQ. This CDR3 contains 14 residues. Trimming took off 2 bases at V and 2 bases at J, with 9 bases between the two ends. The whole variable domain, remainder taken from reference TRBV7-6 and TRBJ1-1, is GAGVSQSPRYKVTKRGQDVALRCDPISGHVSLYWYRQALGQGPEFLTYFNYEAQQDKSGLPNDRFSAERPEGSISTLTIQRTEQRDSAMYRCASSLFDRNTEAFFGQGTRLTVV.

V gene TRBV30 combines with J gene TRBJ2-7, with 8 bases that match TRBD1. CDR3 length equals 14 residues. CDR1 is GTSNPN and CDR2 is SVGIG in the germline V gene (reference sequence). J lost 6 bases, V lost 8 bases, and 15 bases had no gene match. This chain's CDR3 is CAEGAMQGACEQYF. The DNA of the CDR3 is TGTGCCGAAGGAGCCATGCAGGGGGCCTGCGAGCAGTACTTC.

The CDR3 sequence: CASSEGLAGGLYYEQYF. The CDR3 DNA reads as TGTGCCAGCAGTGAAGGACTAGCGGGAGGGCTGTATTACGAGCAGTACTTC. J is TRBJ2-7 and V is TRBV2; 14 bases align to TRBD2. CDR1 is SNHLY, CDR2 FYNNEI, per germline. Trimming took 1 base from V and 4 from J; bases not matched to a gene: 6. The CDR3 is 17 residues long. The complete variable domain, with remaining parts taken from reference TRBV2 and TRBJ2-7, reads EPEVTQTPSHQVTQMGQEVILRCVPISNHLYFYWYRQILGQKVEFLVSFYNNEISEKSEIFDDQFSVERPDGSNFTLKIRSTKLEDSAMYFCASSEGLAGGLYYEQYFGPGTRLTVT.